The clone carrying this TCR beta chain was seen once. The CDR3 consists of 13 residues. Per germline, CDR1 MNHEY and CDR2 SVGAGI. Trimming removed 9 bases at V and 6 bases at J, with 17 bases between. This sample is part of a study of blood T cell repertoires in COVID-19. Background on the study: Specimens from acute and convalescent COVID-19 originated in the United States, Italy and Spain. T cells, B-cell-depleted T cells, or PBMCs provided the cDNA or gDNA that served as material.

TCRdb's copy holds only in-frame clones and misses some; the assay was immunoSEQ multiplex PCR. Among 270,000 or so clones listed, around 90% were seen once. Sequenced material: peripheral blood. The sequence derives from a middle-aged woman who had recovered from COVID-19. The V gene is TRBV6-5, the J gene TRBJ1-2; D uncertain. This CDR3 is CASLHHNGDGYTF. The CDR3 nucleotides read TGTGCCAGTCTCCATCATAACGGAGATGGCTACACCTTC.